This is a list of T cell receptor beta chains from one sample in a study of metastatic and nonmetastatic thyroid tumors. Using MiXCR, TCRdb re-called clones from the PCR reads. The sample contains roughly 23,000 clones, about 14% of which appear only once. The sample comprised tumor tissue. These receptors were collected from a female donor with papillary thyroid cancer or a benign thyroid nodule (not recorded which). Some clones in this sample may be carry-over from other donors' samples. Both conserved end residues are part of each CDR3. The order of the fields is clone size, V gene, D gene, J gene, CDR3 DNA, CDR3 protein. A D gene is named only where the DNA matches it firmly. Not all rows give a size; the values are once, few, many and, for expanded clones, a class.

few	TRBV6-4	TRBD2	TRBJ2-3	TGTGCCAGCACTACGGGAGGCACCACAGATACGCAGTATTTT	CASTTGGTTDTQYF
-	TRBV6-5	TRBD2	TRBJ2-1	TGTGCCAGCAGTTATCGGTTTAGCGGGAGTGGTTCGAATGAGCAGTTCTTC	CASSYRFSGSGSNEQFF
many	TRBV27	TRBD2	TRBJ2-3	TGTGCCAGCAGACTGTGGACTAGCGGGAGGGAAGACACAGATACGCAGTATTTT	CASRLWTSGREDTDTQYF
many	TRBV7-8	-	TRBJ1-1	TGTGCCAGCAGCTTAGCAGAGAACACTGAAGCTTTCTTT	CASSLAENTEAFF
many	TRBV10-2	-	TRBJ2-2	TGCGCCACCTCTGAGGGTACGAACACCGGGGAGCTGTTTTTT	CATSEGTNTGELFF
-	TRBV9	-	TRBJ1-2	TGTGCCAACAGCGTCGGACAGTCAGTTCAGGGCTCTAACTATGGCTACACCTTC	CANSVGQSVQGSNYGYTF
many	TRBV28	-	TRBJ2-1	TGTGCCAGCAGCCTACTTGGGGGAGACGGGAGAAATGAGCAGTTCTTC	CASSLLGGDGRNEQFF
medium-sized	TRBV20-1	TRBD2	TRBJ2-7	TGCAGTGCCAGGACTAGCGGGATTATTACCTCCTACGAGCAGTACTTC	CSARTSGIITSYEQYF
many	TRBV7-2	-	TRBJ2-3	TGTGCCAGCAGCTCTCTAGGGAGCACAGATACGCAGTATTTT	CASSSLGSTDTQYF
-	TRBV11-2	-	TRBJ2-3	TGTGCCAGCAGCTTAGGGGGTTTTAGCCCAGATACGCAGTATTTT	CASSLGGFSPDTQYF
many	TRBV12-3/TRBV12-4	-	TRBJ1-1	TGTGCCAGCAGGCCACTACAGGGGAACACTGAAGCTTTCTTT	CASRPLQGNTEAFF
-	TRBV6-4	-	TRBJ2-1	TGTGCCAGCAGTGAAGGGGAAAGTGGTTGGAATGAGCAGTTCTTC	CASSEGESGWNEQFF
medium-sized	TRBV20-1	TRBD2	TRBJ2-7	TGCAGTGCTAGAGACTCCGGGACTAGGGTCTACGAGCAGTACTTC	CSARDSGTRVYEQYF
medium-sized	TRBV7-9	-	TRBJ2-7	TGTGCCAGCAGCTTAGGGGGTGGCGTCCACGAGCAGTACTTC	CASSLGGGVHEQYF
-	TRBV4-1	-	TRBJ2-2	TGCGCCAGCAGTCTCAGGGGGGTCGGAACCACCGGGGAGCTGTTTTTT	CASSLRGVGTTGELFF
many	TRBV7-9	-	TRBJ2-5	TGTGCCAGCACCTCGGTCCCGAAAGAGACCCAGTACTTC	CASTSVPKETQYF
many	TRBV28	-	TRBJ1-1	TGTGCCAGCAGGGGAAGTGGAGAGCGGACGAACACTGAAGCTTTCTTT	CASRGSGERTNTEAFF
many	TRBV20-1	-	TRBJ2-7	TGCAGTGCTAGCGTCGCCTTTCCGTCGTCCGACGAGCAGTACTTC	CSASVAFPSSDEQYF
-	TRBV7-3	TRBD1	TRBJ2-5	TGTGCCAGCAGCCCGGGACAGGGGGCCGACAGGACACAGTACTTC	CASSPGQGADRTQYF
many	TRBV9	TRBD1	TRBJ1-2	TGTGCCAGCATGGTTGTCCGGGACAGGGTTAGAGCTAACTATGGCTACACCTTC	CASMVVRDRVRANYGYTF
many	TRBV2	-	TRBJ2-7	TGTGCCAGCAGTAATAGGGGGGTTCAGGACTTC	CASSNRGVQDF
many	TRBV20-1	-	TRBJ1-1	TGCAGTGCTAGAGATCCTGGAGGGTTGGAGAACACTGAAGCTTTCTTT	CSARDPGGLENTEAFF
-	TRBV4-3	-	TRBJ2-2	TGCGCCAGCAGCCAAGTACCGGCCGTCCAGACCGGGGAGCTGTTTTTT	CASSQVPAVQTGELFF
many	TRBV7-6	TRBD2	TRBJ2-1	TGTGCCAGCAGCTTAGGGGCGGGAGGGTCCTACAATGAGCAGTTCTTC	CASSLGAGGSYNEQFF
medium-sized	TRBV27	-	TRBJ2-7	TGTGCCAGCAGTCCGACCGGGTTGGGCTACGAGCAGTACTTC	CASSPTGLGYEQYF
-	TRBV20-1	-	TRBJ2-3	TGCAGTGCTAGGAATCATTGGGCTTTAAATACGCAGTATTTT	CSARNHWALNTQYF
-	TRBV6-1	TRBD1	TRBJ1-1	TGTGCCATCATTGAGGCGACAGGGGGCACTGAAGCTTTCTTT	CAIIEATGGTEAFF
many	TRBV7-9	-	TRBJ2-2	TGTGCCAGCAGCTCGTGGGGGAACACCGGGGAGCTGTTTTTT	CASSSWGNTGELFF
many	TRBV24-1	-	TRBJ1-5	TGTGCCACCAGTTGGCGCAGCAATCAGCCCCAGCATTTT	CATSWRSNQPQHF
many	TRBV11-2	-	TRBJ2-3	TGTGCCAGCAGCTTAAACGGGGGGCTCGCAGATACGCAGTATTTT	CASSLNGGLADTQYF
once	TRBV7-6	-	TRBJ2-1	TGTGCCAGCAGCTTTGTAACAGGGGACTCTCCCTACAATGAGCGGTTCTTC	CASSFVTGDSPYNERFF
many	TRBV6-4	TRBD2	TRBJ2-1	TGTGCCAGCAGGCTTATAGCGGGAGGGTACAATGAGCAGTTCTTC	CASRLIAGGYNEQFF
many	TRBV20-1	-	TRBJ1-1	TGCAGTGCTAGACATGAGAACACTGAAGCTTTCTTT	CSARHENTEAFF
few	TRBV28	TRBD2	TRBJ2-7	TGTGCCAGCGGACTAGCGGGAGTCCACGAGCAGTACTTC	CASGLAGVHEQYF
few	TRBV12-3/TRBV12-4	TRBD1	TRBJ1-6	TGTGCCAGCAGTTCGACAGGGATGGGTTCACCCCTCCACTTT	CASSSTGMGSPLHF
many	TRBV19	-	TRBJ2-1	TGTGCCAGTCGACGGGACACCTACAATGAGCAGTTCTTC	CASRRDTYNEQFF
many	TRBV18	-	TRBJ2-1	TGTGCCAGCTCACCCTATACCCCAGGGGGGACATACAATGAGCAGTTCTTC	CASSPYTPGGTYNEQFF
many	TRBV7-9	-	TRBJ1-6	TGTGCCAGCAGCCGGACATTCTATAATTCACCCCTCCACTTT	CASSRTFYNSPLHF
medium-sized	TRBV11-2	-	TRBJ2-7	TGTGCCAGCAGCTTAGTGGGGTTGGTCGAGCAGTACTTC	CASSLVGLVEQYF
few	TRBV2	-	TRBJ1-3	TGTGCCAGCGCGGAGGGGCGCTCTGGAAACACCATATATTTT	CASAEGRSGNTIYF
many	TRBV5-1	-	TRBJ1-1	TGCGCCAGCAGCTTGTTCGACAGGAACACTGAAGCTTTCTTT	CASSLFDRNTEAFF
-	TRBV19	TRBD2	TRBJ2-7	TGTGCCACCGCGGGTAGCGGGAGAGCTCGGGAGCAGTACTTC	CATAGSGRAREQYF
many	TRBV5-5	-	TRBJ1-6	TGTGCCAGCAGCTCCCCGGGGTGGGAATTCCCCCTCCACTTT	CASSSPGWEFPLHF
many	TRBV30	TRBD1	TRBJ1-5	TGTGCCTGGAGGCCGGATTGGGACAGAATAGGGGATCAGCCCCAGCATTTT	CAWRPDWDRIGDQPQHF
medium-sized	TRBV18	-	TRBJ1-1	TGTGCCAGCTCACCACCTGGAGGGGGAACATTGAACACTGAAGCTTTCTTT	CASSPPGGGTLNTEAFF
many	TRBV24-1	TRBD1	TRBJ1-1	TGTGCCACCAGTGAGGGTAGGGACAGCCCGGGGTTCTTT	CATSEGRDSPGFF
few	TRBV7-3	-	TRBJ2-4	TGTGCCAGCAGCTCCGCCCAGTTACGGCAGTACTTC	CASSSAQLRQYF
many	TRBV5-6	-	TRBJ2-5	TGTGCCAGCACCTTAGGGGCCGTAGAGACCCAGTACTTC	CASTLGAVETQYF
many	TRBV27	-	TRBJ1-2	TGTGCCAGCAGTGAGGGACACAATCACTATGGCTACACCTTC	CASSEGHNHYGYTF
many	TRBV12-3/TRBV12-4	-	TRBJ1-3	TGTGCCACCACCTTTGGAAGCTCTGGAAACACCATATATTTT	CATTFGSSGNTIYF
many	TRBV18	-	TRBJ2-2	TGTGCCAGCTCACCGACAGGAAATCCGAACACCGGGGAGCTGTTTTTT	CASSPTGNPNTGELFF
medium-sized	TRBV10-1	-	TRBJ2-3	TGCGCCAGCACCCGGACCCCGACCACAGATACGCAGTATTTT	CASTRTPTTDTQYF
many	TRBV3-1	TRBD2	TRBJ2-1	TGTGCCAGCAGCCTCCTAAGCGGGGGATCCTACAATGAGCAGTTCTTC	CASSLLSGGSYNEQFF